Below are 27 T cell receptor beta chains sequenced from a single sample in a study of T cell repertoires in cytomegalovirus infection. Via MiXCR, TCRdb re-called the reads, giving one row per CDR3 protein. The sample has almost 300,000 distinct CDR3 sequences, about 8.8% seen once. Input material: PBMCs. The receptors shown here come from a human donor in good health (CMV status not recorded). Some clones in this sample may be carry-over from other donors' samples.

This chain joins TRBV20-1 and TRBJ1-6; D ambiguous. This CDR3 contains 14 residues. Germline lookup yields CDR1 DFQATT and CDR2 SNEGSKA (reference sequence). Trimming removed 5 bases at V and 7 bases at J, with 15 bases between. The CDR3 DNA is TGCAGTGCTCCGTTGGAGACGCAAAATTCACCCCTCCACTTT. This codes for CSAPLETQNSPLHF.

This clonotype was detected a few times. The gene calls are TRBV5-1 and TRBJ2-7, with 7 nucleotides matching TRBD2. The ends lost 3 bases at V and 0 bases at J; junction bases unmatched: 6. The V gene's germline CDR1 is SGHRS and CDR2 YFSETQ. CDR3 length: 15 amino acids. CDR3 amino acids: CASSSTSVSSYEQYF. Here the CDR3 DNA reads TGCGCCAGCAGCTCAACTAGCGTTAGCTCCTACGAGCAGTACTTC.

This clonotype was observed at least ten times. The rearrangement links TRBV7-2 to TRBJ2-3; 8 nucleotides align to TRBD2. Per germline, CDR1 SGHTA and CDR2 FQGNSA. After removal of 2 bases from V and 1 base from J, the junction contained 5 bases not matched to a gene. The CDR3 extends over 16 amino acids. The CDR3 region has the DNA TGTGCCAGCAGCTTAATTTGGCGGGGGGGCACAGATACGCAGTATTTT. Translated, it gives CASSLIWRGGTDTQYF.

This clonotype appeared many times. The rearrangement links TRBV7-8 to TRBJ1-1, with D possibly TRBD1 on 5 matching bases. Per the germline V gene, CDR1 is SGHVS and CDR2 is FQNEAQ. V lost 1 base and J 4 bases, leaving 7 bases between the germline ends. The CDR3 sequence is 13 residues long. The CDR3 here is CASSLGRATEAFF. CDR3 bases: TGTGCCAGCAGCTTAGGCAGGGCCACTGAAGCTTTCTTT.

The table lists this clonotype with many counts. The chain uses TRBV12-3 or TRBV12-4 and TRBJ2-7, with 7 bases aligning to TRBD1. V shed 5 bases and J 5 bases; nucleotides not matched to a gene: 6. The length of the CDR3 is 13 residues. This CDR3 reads CASSLTGVHEQYF. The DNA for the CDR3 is TGTGCCAGCAGTCTCACAGGGGTCCACGAGCAGTACTTC.

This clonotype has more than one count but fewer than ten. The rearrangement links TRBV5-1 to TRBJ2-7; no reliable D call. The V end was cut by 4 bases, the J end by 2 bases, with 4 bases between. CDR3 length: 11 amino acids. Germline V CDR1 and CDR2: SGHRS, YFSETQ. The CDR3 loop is CASSTAYEQYF. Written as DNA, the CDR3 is TGCGCCAGCAGCACCGCCTACGAGCAGTACTTC.

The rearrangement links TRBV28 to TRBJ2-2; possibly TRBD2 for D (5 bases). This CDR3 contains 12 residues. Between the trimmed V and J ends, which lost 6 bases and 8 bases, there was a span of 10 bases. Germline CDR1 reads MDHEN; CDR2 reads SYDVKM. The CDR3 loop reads CASSPTGGELFF. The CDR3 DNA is TGTGCCAGCAGCCCGACGGGGGGGGAGCTGTTTTTT.

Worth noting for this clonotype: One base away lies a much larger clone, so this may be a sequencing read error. The CDR3 loop is CASRRTEGGEQFF. CDR3 sequence (DNA): TGTGCCTCTAGGAGGACAGAGGGAGGTGAGCAGTTCTTC. The gene calls are TRBV19 and TRBJ2-1; either TRBD1 or TRBD2 may supply D (6 bases each). In germline, CDR1 is LNHDA, CDR2 SQIVND (reference sequence). Deletions cut 11 bases from V and 9 bases from J, with 20 bases between. This CDR3 contains 13 residues.

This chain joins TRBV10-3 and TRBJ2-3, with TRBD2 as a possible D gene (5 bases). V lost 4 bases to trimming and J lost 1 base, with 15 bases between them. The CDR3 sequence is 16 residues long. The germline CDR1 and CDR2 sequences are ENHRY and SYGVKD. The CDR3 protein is CAISGNGKGGTDTQYF. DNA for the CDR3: TGTGCCATCAGTGGTAACGGGAAGGGAGGCACAGATACGCAGTATTTT.

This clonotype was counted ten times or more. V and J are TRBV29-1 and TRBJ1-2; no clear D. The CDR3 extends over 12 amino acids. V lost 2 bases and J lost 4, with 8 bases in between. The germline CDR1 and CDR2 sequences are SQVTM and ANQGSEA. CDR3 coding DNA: TGCAGCGTTGAACCGAGAGGCTATGGCTACACCTTC. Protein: CSVEPRGYGYTF.

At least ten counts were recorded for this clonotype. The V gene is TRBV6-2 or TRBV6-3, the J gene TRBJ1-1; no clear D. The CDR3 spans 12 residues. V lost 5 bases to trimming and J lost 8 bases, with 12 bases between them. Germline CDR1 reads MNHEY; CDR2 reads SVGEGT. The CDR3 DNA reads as TGTGCCAGCAGTCCCCCGACTCCAGAAGCTTTCTTT. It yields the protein CASSPPTPEAFF.

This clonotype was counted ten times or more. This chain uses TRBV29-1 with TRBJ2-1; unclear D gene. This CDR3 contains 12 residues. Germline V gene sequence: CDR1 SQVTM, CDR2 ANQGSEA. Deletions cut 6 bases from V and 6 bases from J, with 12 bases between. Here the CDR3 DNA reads TGCAGCGTCCCCGACGTTGGCAATGAGCAGTTCTTC. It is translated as CSVPDVGNEQFF.

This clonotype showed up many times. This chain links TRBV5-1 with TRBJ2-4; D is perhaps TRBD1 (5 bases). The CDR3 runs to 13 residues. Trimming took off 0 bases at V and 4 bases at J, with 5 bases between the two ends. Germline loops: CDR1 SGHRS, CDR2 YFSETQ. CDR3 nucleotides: TGCGCCAGCAGCTTGGGACAGAAAAACATTCAGTACTTC. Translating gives CASSLGQKNIQYF.

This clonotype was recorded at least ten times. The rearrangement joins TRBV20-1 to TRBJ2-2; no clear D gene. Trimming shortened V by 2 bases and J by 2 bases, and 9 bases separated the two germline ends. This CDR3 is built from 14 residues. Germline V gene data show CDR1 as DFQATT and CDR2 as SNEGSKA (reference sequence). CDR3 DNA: TGCAGTGCTAGAAGCATCCGAAACACCGGGGAGCTGTTTTTT. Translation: CSARSIRNTGELFF.

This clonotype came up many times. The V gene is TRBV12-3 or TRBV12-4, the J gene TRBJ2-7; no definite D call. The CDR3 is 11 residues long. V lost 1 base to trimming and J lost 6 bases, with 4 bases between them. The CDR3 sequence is CASSLGFEQYF. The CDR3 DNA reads TGTGCCAGCAGTTTAGGGTTCGAGCAGTACTTC.

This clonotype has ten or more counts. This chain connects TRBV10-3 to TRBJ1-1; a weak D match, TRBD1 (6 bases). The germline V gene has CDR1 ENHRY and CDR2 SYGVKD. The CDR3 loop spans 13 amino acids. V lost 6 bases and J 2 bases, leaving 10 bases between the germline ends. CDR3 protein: CAIRQGLNTEAFF. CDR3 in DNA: TGTGCCATCAGACAGGGACTAAACACTGAAGCTTTCTTT.

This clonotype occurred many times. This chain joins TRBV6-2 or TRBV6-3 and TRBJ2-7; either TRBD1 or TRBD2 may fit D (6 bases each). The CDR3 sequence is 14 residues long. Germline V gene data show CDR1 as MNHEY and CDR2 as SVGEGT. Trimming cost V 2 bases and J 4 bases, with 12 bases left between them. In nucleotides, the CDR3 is TGTGCCAGCAGTTACAGGGGGACTGGATACGAGCAGTACTTC. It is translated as CASSYRGTGYEQYF.

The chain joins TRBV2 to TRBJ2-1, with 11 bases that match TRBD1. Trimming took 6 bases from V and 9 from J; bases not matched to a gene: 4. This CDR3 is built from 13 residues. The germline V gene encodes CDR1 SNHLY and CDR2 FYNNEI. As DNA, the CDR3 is TGTGCCAGCAGGGACAGGGGGCTCGGTGAGCAGTTCTTC. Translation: CASRDRGLGEQFF.

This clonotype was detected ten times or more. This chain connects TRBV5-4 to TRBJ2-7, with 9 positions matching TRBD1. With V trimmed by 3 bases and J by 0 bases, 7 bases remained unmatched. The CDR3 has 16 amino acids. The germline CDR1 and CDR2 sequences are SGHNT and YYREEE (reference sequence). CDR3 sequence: CASSSDSTGGSYEQYF. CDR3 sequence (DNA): TGTGCCAGCAGCTCGGACTCGACAGGGGGCTCCTACGAGCAGTACTTC. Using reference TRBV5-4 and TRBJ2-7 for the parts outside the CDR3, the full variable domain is ETGVTQSPTHLIKTRGQQVTLRCSSQSGHNTVSWYQQALGQGPQFIFQYYREEENGRGNFPPRFSGLQFPNYSSELNVNALELDDSALYLCASSSDSTGGSYEQYFGPGTRLTVT.

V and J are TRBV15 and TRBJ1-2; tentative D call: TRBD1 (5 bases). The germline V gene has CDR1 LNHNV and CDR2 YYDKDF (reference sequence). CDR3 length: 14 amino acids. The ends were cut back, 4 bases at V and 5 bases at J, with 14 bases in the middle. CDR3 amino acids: CATSIERGRYGYTF. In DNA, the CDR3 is TGTGCCACCAGCATTGAGCGGGGCAGATATGGCTACACCTTC.

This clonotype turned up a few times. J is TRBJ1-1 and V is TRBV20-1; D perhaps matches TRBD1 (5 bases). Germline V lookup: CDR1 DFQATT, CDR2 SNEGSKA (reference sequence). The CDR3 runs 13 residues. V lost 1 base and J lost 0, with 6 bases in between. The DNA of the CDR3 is TGCAGTGCTAGAGGCAGGGTGAACACTGAAGCTTTCTTT. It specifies CSARGRVNTEAFF.

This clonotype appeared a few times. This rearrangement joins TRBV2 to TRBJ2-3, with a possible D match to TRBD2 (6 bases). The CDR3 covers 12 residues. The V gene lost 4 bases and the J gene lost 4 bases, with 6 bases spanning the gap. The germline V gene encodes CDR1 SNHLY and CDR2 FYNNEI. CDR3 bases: TGTGCCAGCAGTGGACTAGCAGATACGCAGTATTTT. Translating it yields CASSGLADTQYF. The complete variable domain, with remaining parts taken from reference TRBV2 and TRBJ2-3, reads EPEVTQTPSHQVTQMGQEVILRCVPISNHLYFYWYRQILGQKVEFLVSFYNNEISEKSEIFDDQFSVERPDGSNFTLKIRSTKLEDSAMYFCASSGLADTQYFGPGTRLTVL.

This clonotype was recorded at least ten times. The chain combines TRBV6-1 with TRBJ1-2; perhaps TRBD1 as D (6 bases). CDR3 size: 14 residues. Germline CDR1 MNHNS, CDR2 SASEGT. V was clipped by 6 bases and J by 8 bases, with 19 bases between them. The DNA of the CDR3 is TGTGCCAGCAGCCGAACGGGACAACGGAGCGGCTACACCTTC. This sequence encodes CASSRTGQRSGYTF.

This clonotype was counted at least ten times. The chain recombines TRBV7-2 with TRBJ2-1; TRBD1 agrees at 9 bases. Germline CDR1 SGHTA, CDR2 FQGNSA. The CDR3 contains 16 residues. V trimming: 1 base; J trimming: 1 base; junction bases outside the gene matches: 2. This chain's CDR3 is CASSLEGTGSYNEQFF. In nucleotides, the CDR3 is TGTGCCAGCAGCTTAGAAGGGACAGGGTCCTACAATGAGCAGTTCTTC.

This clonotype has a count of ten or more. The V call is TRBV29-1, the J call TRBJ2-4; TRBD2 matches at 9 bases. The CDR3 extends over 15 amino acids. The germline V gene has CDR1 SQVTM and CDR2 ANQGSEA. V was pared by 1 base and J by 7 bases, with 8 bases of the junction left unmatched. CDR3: CSVEGAGGHMNIQYF. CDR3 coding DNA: TGCAGCGTTGAAGGGGCGGGGGGGCATATGAACATTCAGTACTTC.

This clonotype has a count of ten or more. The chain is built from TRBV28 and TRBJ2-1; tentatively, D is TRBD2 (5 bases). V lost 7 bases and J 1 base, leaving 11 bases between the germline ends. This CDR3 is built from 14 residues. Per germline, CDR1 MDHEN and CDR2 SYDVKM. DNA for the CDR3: TGTGCCAGCAACGGGATGAGGTCCTACAATGAGCAGTTCTTC. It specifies CASNGMRSYNEQFF.

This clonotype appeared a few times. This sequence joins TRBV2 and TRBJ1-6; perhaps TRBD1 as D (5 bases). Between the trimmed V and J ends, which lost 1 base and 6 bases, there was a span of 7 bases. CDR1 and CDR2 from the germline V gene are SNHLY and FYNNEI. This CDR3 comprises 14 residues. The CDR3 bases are TGTGCCAGCAGTGAAGGACAGTTTAATTCACCCCTCCACTTT. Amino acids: CASSEGQFNSPLHF.